This T cell receptor beta chain stems from a study of OX40 agonist ivuxolimab in advanced cancers. The V end was cut by 3 bases, the J end by 7 bases, with 13 bases between. CDR3 size: 14 residues. Germline V gene data show CDR1 as KGHSH and CDR2 as LQKENI. Clones were sequenced by immunoSEQ multiplex PCR, and TCRdb holds only the in-frame ones, with some missing. The repertoire holds tens of thousands of clones, with about 90% as singletons. The source material was CD4+ or CD8+ T cells sorted from blood, sampled in a trial of the OX40 agonist ivuxolimab. The TCR originated in an adult with an advanced solid tumor such as melanoma, head and neck, liver or kidney cancer. This sequence joins TRBV18 and TRBJ2-1; tentative D call: TRBD2 (5 bases). The CDR3 DNA sequence: TGTGCCAGCTCACCCGACACGGGGTTTAATGAGCAGTTCTTC. Its translation is CASSPDTGFNEQFF.